Listed below are T cell receptor beta chains from one sample, sequenced in a study of neurological immune-mediated disorders. Each CDR3 protein gets one entry after TCRdb re-called the 5' RACE reads with MiXCR. The sample records roughly 45,000 distinct CDR3 sequences, about 13% being singletons. The sequenced sample consisted of PBMCs. The source of these receptors is a man aged 25-45 years in good health. Both conserved end residues are part of each CDR3. D genes are given only for firm matches. Only some rows state a clone size, as once, few, many or a class for expanded clones.

v_gene,abundance,d_gene,j_gene,CDR3aa,CDR3nt
TRBV28,few,TRBD2,TRBJ2-3,CASSEGRIAGVTDTQYF,TGTGCCAGCAGCGAGGGGAGGATAGCGGGAGTCACAGATACGCAGTATTTT
TRBV5-1,many,.,TRBJ2-3,CASSFRTSTDTQYF,TGCGCCAGCAGCTTTAGGACTAGCACAGATACGCAGTATTTT
TRBV12-3/TRBV12-4,many,.,TRBJ1-5,CASGQESYSNQPQHF,TGTGCCAGCGGACAAGAATCGTATAGCAATCAGCCCCAGCATTTT
TRBV21-1,many,.,TRBJ2-4,CASSKVARVRTKNIQYF,TGTGCCAGCAGCAAAGTAGCACGGGTGAGGACCAAAAACATTCAGTACTTC
TRBV6-5,many,TRBD2,TRBJ2-1,CASRTLQAGTSGDNEQFF,TGTGCCAGCAGAACTTTACAGGCCGGGACTAGCGGGGACAATGAGCAGTTCTTC
TRBV3-1,once,TRBD1,TRBJ2-7,CASSPSHTGTAYEQYF,TGTGCCAGCAGCCCAAGCCATACCGGGACAGCCTACGAGCAGTACTTC
TRBV3-1,few,.,TRBJ1-1,CASSQLQGTTEAFF,TGTGCCAGCAGCCAATTGCAAGGGACCACTGAAGCTTTCTTT
TRBV13,.,.,TRBJ2-3,CASSSSSGSRFLDTQYF,TGTGCCAGCAGCTCCTCCTCCGGGAGTCGGTTCCTGGATACGCAGTATTTT
TRBV7-8,many,.,TRBJ1-5,CASSLAGGVDSNQPQHF,TGTGCCAGCAGCTTAGCGGGGGGGGTGGATAGCAATCAGCCCCAGCATTTT
TRBV9,many,.,TRBJ1-2,CASLPGGDGYTF,TGTGCCAGCCTCCCGGGGGGGGATGGCTACACCTTC
TRBV2,many,.,TRBJ1-3,CASCTGFGNTIYF,TGTGCCAGCTGTACCGGGTTCGGAAACACCATATATTTT
TRBV10-3,many,.,TRBJ2-6,CAISDLGVHSGANVLTF,TGTGCCATCAGTGATTTGGGGGTGCACTCTGGGGCCAACGTCCTGACTTTC
TRBV5-1,many,TRBD1,TRBJ2-7,CASSLLSTGLYEQYF,TGCGCCAGCAGCTTGTTATCGACAGGGCTCTACGAGCAGTACTTC
TRBV24-1,many,TRBD2,TRBJ2-1,CATSESVASGYNEQFF,TGTGCCACCAGTGAGTCGGTGGCTAGCGGCTACAATGAGCAGTTCTTC
TRBV10-2,many,TRBD2,TRBJ2-5,CASSGGAVAETQYF,TGCGCCAGCTCGGGGGGAGCCGTTGCGGAGACCCAGTACTTC
TRBV29-1,many,TRBD2,TRBJ2-5,CSLQGLAGGETQYF,TGCAGCCTACAGGGACTAGCGGGAGGTGAGACCCAGTACTTC
TRBV24-1,many,.,TRBJ2-3,CATSDPGVVDTQYF,TGTGCCACCAGTGATCCGGGGGTAGTAGATACGCAGTATTTT
TRBV12-3/TRBV12-4,many,.,TRBJ2-1,CASRFREANIHDEQFF,TGTGCCAGCAGGTTCAGGGAGGCGAATATACACGATGAGCAGTTCTTC
TRBV2,many,TRBD1,TRBJ2-7,CASKGQGHYEQYF,TGTGCCAGCAAGGGACAGGGCCACTACGAGCAGTACTTC
TRBV28,few,TRBD1,TRBJ1-1,CAIRRQGTEAFF,TGTGCCATTCGACGACAGGGTACTGAAGCTTTCTTT
TRBV20-1,many,TRBD2,TRBJ2-1,CSARSSGSISEQFF,TGCAGTGCTAGAAGTAGCGGGAGTATTAGTGAGCAGTTCTTC
TRBV10-3,many,TRBD1,TRBJ1-1,CAISRTGNTEAFF,TGTGCCATCAGCCGGACAGGGAACACTGAAGCTTTCTTT
TRBV20-1,many,.,TRBJ2-2,CSARDDTGRGNTGELFF,TGCAGTGCTAGGGACGACACGGGAAGGGGAAACACCGGGGAGCTGTTTTTT
TRBV5-1,many,.,TRBJ2-7,CASSLGLATTYEQYF,TGCGCCAGCAGCTTGGGGCTAGCGACAACCTACGAGCAGTACTTC
TRBV28,many,.,TRBJ2-7,CASCLRGAAYEQYF,TGTGCCAGCTGCCTAAGGGGTGCCGCCTACGAGCAGTACTTC
TRBV28,many,.,TRBJ2-2,CASSLASLNTGELFF,TGTGCCAGCAGTTTAGCGTCTCTTAACACCGGGGAGCTGTTTTTT
TRBV5-1,.,.,TRBJ2-2,CASSPHGGPTGELFF,TGTGCCAGCAGCCCCCATGGAGGTCCGACCGGGGAGCTGTTTTTT
TRBV7-2,many,.,TRBJ1-1,CASSLGGGSIEAFF,TGTGCCAGCAGCTTAGGGGGTGGTTCGATTGAAGCTTTCTTT
TRBV14,many,.,TRBJ2-3,CASSQGGLGQYF,TGTGCCAGCAGCCAAGGAGGGCTCGGGCAGTATTTT
TRBV5-5,.,TRBD2,TRBJ2-7,CASSLLGTSGIYEQYF,TGTGCCAGCAGCCTGCTTGGGACTAGCGGGATCTACGAGCAGTACTTC
TRBV5-1,.,.,TRBJ2-3,CASSFTPQGITDTQYF,TGCGCCAGCAGCTTTACCCCTCAGGGGATCACAGATACGCAGTATTTT
TRBV10-2,.,.,TRBJ2-7,CASSEIDYSYEQYF,TGCGCCAGCAGTGAAATAGATTACTCCTACGAGCAGTACTTC
TRBV14,many,TRBD2,TRBJ2-3,CASSQDPGRTSTDTQYF,TGTGCCAGCAGCCAAGATCCCGGGAGGACTAGCACAGATACGCAGTATTTT
TRBV24-1,many,TRBD2,TRBJ2-3,CATSDPLGLAGADTQYF,TGTGCCACCAGTGATCCCTTGGGACTAGCGGGAGCAGATACGCAGTATTTT
TRBV3-1,few,.,TRBJ2-7,CASYLYEQYF,TGTGCCAGCTACCTCTACGAGCAGTACTTC
TRBV20-1,many,.,TRBJ1-5,CSAISFVSNQPQHF,TGCAGTGCTATCTCCTTTGTTAGCAATCAGCCCCAGCATTTT
TRBV29-1,.,.,TRBJ1-1,CSVDRVRATEAFF,TGCAGCGTTGACAGGGTACGAGCCACTGAAGCTTTCTTT
TRBV5-1,many,.,TRBJ1-6,CASSWRAPEEGDSPLHF,TGCGCCAGCAGCTGGCGAGCGCCCGAAGAAGGGGATTCACCCCTCCACTTT
TRBV3-1,.,.,TRBJ2-3,CASSEGIQNTDTQYF,TGTGCCAGCTCGGAAGGGATCCAAAACACAGATACGCAGTATTTT
TRBV20-1,many,.,TRBJ2-5,CSAPSRGYETQYF,TGCAGTGCTCCGAGTAGGGGATACGAGACCCAGTACTTC
TRBV4-1,many,.,TRBJ2-3,CASSTVGRTDTQYF,TGCGCCAGCAGCACCGTGGGACGCACAGATACGCAGTATTTT
TRBV6-5,many,TRBD1,TRBJ1-2,CASRNRGSDGYTF,TGTGCCAGCAGAAACAGGGGGAGCGATGGCTACACCTTC
TRBV14,many,.,TRBJ1-4,CASSQGGMGEKLFF,TGTGCCAGCAGCCAAGGGGGGATGGGTGAAAAACTGTTTTTT
TRBV24-1,many,TRBD1,TRBJ2-7,CATSDRGTGNEQYF,TGTGCCACCAGTGACCGTGGGACAGGGAACGAGCAGTACTTC
TRBV5-1,many,TRBD1,TRBJ2-7,CASSLGDSSWNEQYF,TGCGCCAGCAGCTTGGGGGACAGTTCGTGGAACGAGCAGTACTTC
TRBV6-4,many,TRBD2,TRBJ2-1,CASSDSTSGSNEQFF,TGTGCCAGCAGTGACTCGACTAGCGGGAGCAATGAGCAGTTCTTC